A selection of T cell receptor beta chains follows, all from one sample in a study of PD-1 blockade in classical Hodgkin lymphoma. Here immunoSEQ multiplex PCR was the method, and the copy in TCRdb shows in-frame clones only, minus some. The data show 80,000 to 100,000 clones, over 85% seen once. The sample was peripheral blood mononuclear cells (PBMCs), taken at baseline. The receptors here all came from a human donor with classical Hodgkin lymphoma. Each CDR3 is given with its conserved first and last residue. Fields, in order: V gene, CDR3 protein.

V gene: TRBV30
CDR3 protein: CAWSVLGTAYYNEQFF

V gene: TRBV18
CDR3 protein: CASSPQGVPYGYTF

V gene: TRBV5-1
CDR3 protein: CASSSRGVNYGYTF

V gene: TRBV5-6
CDR3 protein: CASSSGTGDNYGYTF

V gene: TRBV5-1
CDR3 protein: CASSLGGQSYEQYF

V gene: TRBV29-1
CDR3 protein: CSVQGLAGGLSDTQYF

V gene: TRBV7-2
CDR3 protein: CASSPWGRVSSYNEQFF

V gene: TRBV19
CDR3 protein: CASSMTQGQANTGELFF

V gene: TRBV27
CDR3 protein: CASSLNSGGTEAFF

V gene: TRBV27
CDR3 protein: CASSVAGFTNEQFF

V gene: TRBV18
CDR3 protein: CASSPQETQYF

V gene: TRBV4-1
CDR3 protein: CASSRRDRGFDTEAFF

V gene: TRBV9
CDR3 protein: CASGGITEAFF

V gene: TRBV18
CDR3 protein: CASSPELAVTDTQYF

V gene: TRBV6-4
CDR3 protein: CASQGTNYGYTF

V gene: TRBV4-1
CDR3 protein: CASSFRTSGYQETQYF

V gene: TRBV6-1
CDR3 protein: CASNLGRSRYGYTF

V gene: TRBV2
CDR3 protein: CASKQEMYNEKLFF

V gene: TRBV7-2
CDR3 protein: CASSSGQGSTYEQFF

V gene: TRBV27
CDR3 protein: CASSLGQSNTEAFF